The rows below give T cell receptor beta chains drawn from one sample of a study of cytomegalovirus exposure and HLA in healthy donors. Sequenced by immunoSEQ multiplex PCR; TCRdb stores in-frame clones only, minus some. The data contain roughly 160,000 clones, roughly 84% of them singletons. The sample consisted of PBMCs. The origin of the receptors is a young man in good health and CMV-seropositive. Each CDR3 is given with its conserved first and last residue. A D gene is named only where the DNA matches it firmly. Not all rows give a size; the values are once, few, many and, for expanded clones, a class.

clone_size cdr3_length d_call j_call v_call cdr3_aa cdr3_nt
- 15 TRBD1 TRBJ1-5 TRBV18 CASSQDRGFGQPQHF TGTGCCAGCTCACAGGACAGGGGTTTTGGTCAGCCCCAGCATTTT
- 15 TRBD1 TRBJ2-1 TRBV7-9 CASSGGQGAHNEQFF TGTGCCAGCAGCGGGGGACAGGGGGCTCATAATGAGCAGTTCTTC
- 11 TRBD2 TRBJ2-3 TRBV20-1 CSSGRADTQYF TGCAGTAGCGGGAGAGCAGATACGCAGTATTTT
- 16 TRBD2 TRBJ2-3 TRBV11-2 CASSPQTSGTTDTQYF TGTGCCAGCAGCCCCCAGACTAGCGGAACTACAGATACGCAGTATTTT
- 15 - TRBJ2-5 TRBV15 CATSRDPSGGETQYF TGTGCCACCAGCAGAGATCCAAGCGGTGGGGAGACCCAGTACTTC
- 13 - TRBJ1-1 TRBV6-5 CASSYIGATEAFF TGTGCCAGCAGTTACATTGGGGCAACTGAAGCTTTCTTT
few 16 TRBD2 TRBJ2-2 TRBV4-2 CASPGTTSGRTGELFF TGTGCCAGCCCTGGAACGACTAGCGGGAGAACCGGGGAGCTGTTTTTT
- 14 - TRBJ1-2 TRBV6-1 CASSLTQGEYGYTF TGTGCCAGCAGTCTTACACAGGGAGAATATGGCTACACCTTC
- 15 TRBD1 TRBJ1-5 TRBV19 CASSAGQGADQPQHF TGTGCCAGTAGCGCGGGACAGGGGGCGGATCAGCCCCAGCATTTT
- 15 - TRBJ2-7 TRBV6-6 CASSYSSRGAYEQYF TGTGCCAGCAGTTACTCGAGCAGGGGGGCCTACGAGCAGTACTTC
- 16 TRBD2 TRBJ2-3 TRBV5-5 CASSSGLAGVVDTQYF TGTGCCAGCAGCTCCGGACTAGCGGGAGTGGTAGATACGCAGTATTTT
- 17 TRBD2 TRBJ2-1 TRBV18 CASSPLGNSGIVNEQFF TGTGCCAGCTCACCCCTCGGTAATAGCGGGATAGTTAATGAGCAGTTCTTC
- 16 - TRBJ2-1 TRBV12-5 CASGLADRTQPNEQFF TGTGCTAGTGGTTTGGCCGATAGGACACAACCCAATGAGCAGTTCTTC
- 12 - TRBJ1-2 TRBV5-1 CASSLSGRGYTF TGCGCCAGCAGCTTGTCGGGTCGCGGCTACACCTTC
- 15 - TRBJ1-1 TRBV4-1 CASSQVYDRHTEAFF TGCGCCAGCAGCCAAGTTTATGACAGGCACACTGAAGCTTTCTTT
- 15 - TRBJ2-1 TRBV5-5 CASSPWGQGRNEQFF TGTGCCAGCAGCCCCTGGGGGCAGGGTCGGAATGAGCAGTTCTTC
- 16 TRBD2 TRBJ2-1 TRBV4-2 CASSQVRTSGYIEQFF TGTGCCAGCAGCCAAGTTAGGACTAGCGGGTATATTGAGCAGTTCTTC
- 16 TRBD2 TRBJ2-2 TRBV4-3 CASSRTSGSSTGELFF TGCGCCAGCAGCCGAACTAGCGGGAGTTCCACCGGGGAGCTGTTTTTT
- 15 - TRBJ2-1 TRBV14 CASSQLARGVDEQFF TGTGCCAGCAGCCAACTAGCGCGGGGCGTTGATGAGCAGTTCTTC
- 15 - TRBJ1-1 TRBV18 CASSPPGSLNTEAFF TGTGCCAGCTCACCACCGGGGAGTCTTAACACTGAAGCTTTCTTT
- 16 - TRBJ1-3 TRBV5-4 CASSSQGPGTGNTIYF TGTGCCAGCAGCTCTCAGGGCCCGGGGACAGGAAACACCATATATTTT
few 14 - TRBJ1-1 TRBV19 CASSVTGGNTEAFF TGTGCCAGTAGTGTGACAGGAGGGAACACTGAAGCTTTCTTT
- 17 TRBD1 TRBJ2-6 TRBV19 CASNRGTGDSGANVLTF TGTGCCAGTAACCGAGGGACAGGAGACTCTGGGGCCAACGTCCTGACTTTC
- 15 TRBD1 TRBJ1-2 TRBV6-5 CASSLTLQGIGGYTF TGTGCCAGCAGTTTGACCTTACAGGGGATAGGGGGCTACACCTTC
once 17 - TRBJ2-1 TRBV5-6 CASSFRMTMFSYNEQFF TGTGCCAGCAGCTTTCGGATGACTATGTTCTCCTACAATGAGCAGTTCTTC
- 14 - TRBJ2-3 TRBV19 CASISGSSTDTQYF TGTGCCAGTATTTCAGGGTCGAGCACAGATACGCAGTATTTT
- 15 - TRBJ2-1 TRBV4-3 CASSQEGDTHNEQFF TGCGCCAGCAGCCAAGAAGGGGACACACACAATGAGCAGTTCTTC
- 18 - TRBJ2-7 TRBV4-3 CASSQDQPGRDFSYEQYF TGCGCCAGCAGCCAAGACCAGCCGGGGCGGGATTTCTCCTACGAGCAGTACTTC
- 14 - TRBJ1-1 TRBV4-3 CASSQDGYTEQAFF TGCGCCAGCAGCCAAGACGGTTATACTGAACAAGCTTTCTTT
- 14 TRBD2 TRBJ2-3 TRBV25-1 CASTKRGRTDTQYF TGTGCCAGCACAAAGCGGGGACGCACAGATACGCAGTATTTT
- 15 TRBD1 TRBJ1-6 TRBV5-4 CASSYDRGPNSPLHF TGTGCCAGCAGCTACGACAGGGGGCCTAATTCACCCCTCCACTTT
once 14 TRBD2 TRBJ2-7 TRBV7-9 CASSWGLAGQEQYF TGTGCCAGCAGCTGGGGACTAGCGGGTCAAGAGCAGTACTTC
- 13 TRBD1 TRBJ1-5 TRBV6-1 CAIGQGVNQPQHF TGTGCCATTGGACAGGGGGTTAATCAGCCCCAGCATTTT
- 16 TRBD2 TRBJ2-1 TRBV7-3 CASSLSGSESYNEQFF TGTGCCAGCAGCTTAAGCGGGAGCGAGTCCTACAATGAGCAGTTCTTC
once 17 TRBD2 TRBJ2-1 TRBV27 CASSLSIGLAGEGEQFF TGTGCCAGCAGTTTATCGATTGGACTAGCGGGAGAAGGCGAGCAGTTCTTC
- 16 - TRBJ1-6 TRBV6-5 CASSYSRTPYNSPLHF TGTGCCAGCAGTTACTCGAGGACACCTTATAATTCACCCCTCCACTTT
- 17 - TRBJ1-5 TRBV5-8 CASSFVDKAFSNQPQHF TGTGCCAGCAGCTTTGTGGACAAGGCTTTTAGCAATCAGCCCCAGCATTTT
- 15 - TRBJ2-2 TRBV6-5 CASSYGHLGTGELFF TGTGCCAGCAGTTACGGGCACCTTGGGACCGGGGAGCTGTTTTTT
few 15 TRBD1 TRBJ2-7 TRBV10-1 CASSDTGQGAHEQYF TGCGCCAGCAGTGATACGGGACAGGGTGCTCACGAGCAGTACTTC
once 16 TRBD2 TRBJ2-1 TRBV19 CASSIVRWRGDNEQFF TGTGCCAGTAGTATAGTACGATGGCGGGGGGACAATGAGCAGTTCTTC
- 11 - TRBJ1-4 TRBV2 CASSGGSYPFF TGTGCCAGCAGCGGAGGGAGCTATCCGTTTTTT
once 15 - TRBJ1-1 TRBV5-1 CASSPRPGGGVVAFF TGCGCCAGCAGCCCCCGCCCTGGGGGGGGCGTGGTGGCTTTCTTT
- 16 TRBD2 TRBJ2-5 TRBV6-5 CASSYGAGGGQETQYF TGTGCCAGCAGTTATGGGGCGGGAGGGGGCCAAGAGACCCAGTACTTC
- 15 - TRBJ2-3 TRBV30 CAWRVRLPSTDTQYF TGTGCCTGGAGGGTCCGACTACCTAGCACAGATACGCAGTATTTT
- 17 TRBD2 TRBJ2-3 TRBV19 CASSIPGLAGDLDTQYF TGTGCCAGTAGTATCCCGGGACTAGCGGGAGATTTAGATACGCAGTATTTT
- 12 - TRBJ1-2 TRBV29-1 CSARTENYGYTF TGCAGCGCCCGGACAGAGAACTATGGCTACACCTTC
few 13 - TRBJ1-4 TRBV4-1 CASSHGGNEKLFF TGCGCCAGCAGCCACGGCGGCAATGAAAAACTGTTTTTT
- 14 - TRBJ1-6 TRBV5-1 CASSLAQDNSPLHF TGCGCCAGCAGCTTGGCTCAGGATAATTCACCCCTCCACTTT
- 15 - TRBJ1-3 TRBV4-1 CASSRDRFSGNTIYF TGCGCCAGCAGCCGAGACAGGTTCTCTGGAAACACCATATATTTT
- 16 - TRBJ1-1 TRBV7-3 CASSPQPGGVGTEAFF TGTGCCAGCAGCCCGCAACCGGGAGGGGTAGGCACTGAAGCTTTCTTT
- 15 - TRBJ2-1 TRBV7-3 CASSATSSLSGEQFF TGTGCCAGCAGCGCGACTAGTAGCCTCAGTGGTGAGCAGTTCTTC
- 12 - TRBJ2-3 TRBV7-9 CSSSLTRDTQYF TGTTCCAGCAGCTTAACGAGAGATACGCAGTATTTT
- 13 - TRBJ1-5 TRBV6-5 CASSSGFNQPQHF TGTGCCAGCAGTTCCGGGTTTAATCAGCCCCAGCATTTT
- 16 TRBD1 TRBJ2-1 TRBV12-5 CASGPDGQVMYNEQFF TGTGCTAGTGGTCCGGATGGACAGGTCATGTACAATGAGCAGTTCTTC
- 14 - TRBJ2-5 TRBV6-5 CASSYSRGTETQYF TGTGCCAGCAGTTACTCGAGAGGAACGGAGACCCAGTACTTC
- 12 TRBD1 TRBJ2-7 TRBV27 CASSGTAYEQYF TGTGCCAGCAGTGGGACAGCCTACGAGCAGTACTTC
- 15 TRBD1 TRBJ1-3 TRBV4-3 CASSRVQGTGNTIYF TGCGCCAGCAGCCGGGTACAGGGGACTGGAAACACCATATATTTT
- 16 TRBD2 TRBJ2-1 TRBV19 CASSMGGLAGVNEQFF TGTGCCAGTAGTATGGGAGGGCTAGCGGGAGTCAATGAGCAGTTCTTC